This T cell receptor beta chain was recorded in a study of graft-versus-host responses after intestinal transplantation. Study as a whole: The recipients all started with anti-thymocyte globulin induction and then took tacrolimus and steroids for around 3 years. Study-level points and caveats: Recipient-marrow GvH clones were detected, some having first appeared in ileum or blood. When patients had graft-donor T cell macrochimerism, their allografts held high graft-versus-host to host-versus-graft clonal ratios.

The assay was immunoSEQ multiplex PCR, and TCRdb's table has in-frame clones only and misses some. The sample lists some 15,000 clones; 70% to 85% were seen once. In the case of this clone: As yet, its antigen is unknown.

The CDR3 covers 15 residues. CDR1 is MNHEY, CDR2 SVGAGI, per germline. The V and J ends lost 4 bases and 2 bases, in that order; junction bases with no gene match: 4. Both intraepithelial and lamina propria lymphocytes were released by processing graft tissue. This sample comprised ileum tissue, obtained 17 days after transplant. This TCR came from a human patient who received an intestinal transplant, so some T cells may come from the graft donor. This chain joins TRBV6-5 and TRBJ2-3, with 9 nucleotides matching TRBD1. The CDR3 sequence is CASSSQGADTDTQYF. The CDR3 bases are TGTGCCAGCAGTTCACAGGGGGCCGACACAGATACGCAGTATTTT.